Presented here are 22 T cell receptor beta chains from one specimen sequenced in a study of type 1 regulatory T cells. TCRdb re-derived calls from the reads in MiXCR, one entry per CDR3 protein. The repertoire includes around 88,000 distinct CDR3 sequences, 25% to 40% of them detected once, and 2.2% sits in the top ten. Sequencing was done on a sample of CD4+ T cells, either the whole sample or a sorted fraction (not recorded which). These receptors came from a human donor in good health.

This rearrangement joins TRBV13 to TRBJ2-2; TRBD2 matches 9 bases. The CDR3 is 16 residues long. Germline V gives CDR1 PRHDT, CDR2 FYEKMQ (reference sequence). Trimming at V came to 5 bases and at J to 4 bases, leaving 8 bases not matched to a gene. In DNA form, the CDR3 reads TGTGCCAGCAGCCCCCGGACTAGCGACTTCACCGGGGAGCTGTTTTTT. This translates into CASSPRTSDFTGELFF.

This clonotype occurred many times. This chain uses TRBV10-3 with TRBJ2-1, with a possible D match to TRBD2 (6 bases). CDR3 length: 14 residues. Germline V gives CDR1 ENHRY, CDR2 SYGVKD. The DNA of the CDR3 is TGTGCGTACCCCGGGGGTCTCTCCTACAATGAGCAGTTCTTC. This encodes CAYPGGLSYNEQFF.

This clonotype was seen a few times. The rearrangement links TRBV20-1 to TRBJ2-5, with 8 positions matching TRBD2. The CDR3 runs 12 residues. The germline V gene encodes CDR1 DFQATT and CDR2 SNEGSKA (reference sequence). Losses at the gene ends were 4 bases for V and 5 bases for J; bases not matched to a gene: 3. The CDR3: CSAMREEETQYF. CDR3 bases: TGCAGTGCTATGCGGGAGGAGGAGACCCAGTACTTC.

The V call is TRBV6-2 or TRBV6-3, the J call TRBJ2-4; D gene uncertain. The V and J ends lost 2 bases and 0 bases respectively, with 17 bases between them. This CDR3 comprises 18 residues. The germline CDR1 and CDR2 sequences are MNHEY and SVGEGT. In DNA, the CDR3 is TGTGCCAGCAGTTACGAGAAGGGTTCCGTCCTAGCCAAAAACATTCAGTACTTC. Protein product: CASSYEKGSVLAKNIQYF.

CDR3 DNA sequence: TGTGCCAGCAGCGGGACAGGGCAAGAGACCCAGTACTTC. Translating gives CASSGTGQETQYF. The V call is TRBV7-8, the J call TRBJ2-5; 9 nucleotides align to TRBD1. The CDR3 has 13 amino acids. The V gene end was trimmed by 5 bases and the J gene end by 2 bases; junction bases not matched to a gene: 0. Germline V lookup: CDR1 SGHVS, CDR2 FQNEAQ.

This clonotype was observed a handful of times. The rearrangement joins TRBV5-1 to TRBJ2-6; 7 bases fit TRBD1. Germline lookup yields CDR1 SGHRS and CDR2 YFSETQ. The CDR3 spans 16 residues. Trimming cost V 4 bases and J 4 bases; bases outside gene matches: 8. In DNA form, the CDR3 reads TGCGCCAGCAGCCCCGAGACAGGGTCCGGGGCCAACGTCCTGACTTTC. It specifies CASSPETGSGANVLTF.

The chain carries TRBV13 and TRBJ2-4; 13 nucleotides match TRBD2. With 5 bases clipped from V and 1 base from J, the junction kept 11 bases outside the gene matches. This CDR3 has 19 residues. Germline V gives CDR1 PRHDT, CDR2 FYEKMQ (reference sequence). CDR3 amino acids: CASSLIGLAGVEAKNIQYF. In DNA, the CDR3 is TGTGCCAGCAGCCTGATTGGACTAGCGGGAGTAGAGGCCAAAAACATTCAGTACTTC.

Only one count was recorded for this clonotype. The CDR3 DNA follows: TGCAGCGTTGAAGGAATGGTGGGGAATGAGCAGTTCTTC. This codes for CSVEGMVGNEQFF. V usage is TRBV29-1 and J usage is TRBJ2-1; no clear D gene. Trimming stripped 1 base from V and 7 bases from J, with 11 bases between. Germline lookup yields CDR1 SQVTM and CDR2 ANQGSEA. This CDR3 is 13 amino acids long.

V is TRBV29-1 and J is TRBJ2-7; possibly TRBD2 for D (5 bases). There are 13 residues in the CDR3. V lost 6 bases and J 2 bases, leaving 14 bases between the germline ends. Germline V CDR1 and CDR2: SQVTM, ANQGSEA. The CDR3 DNA sequence: TGCAGCGTCAGGACTGCGATTCCCTACGAGCAGTACTTC. Its translation is CSVRTAIPYEQYF.

This sequence joins TRBV6-5 and TRBJ2-3, with TRBD1 matching over 9 bases. Trimming took 4 bases from V and 6 from J; bases not matched to a gene: 5. From germline, CDR1 is MNHEY and CDR2 SVGAGI. This CDR3 spans 14 amino acids. The CDR3 bases are TGTGCCAGCAGTTCCAGGACAGGGGCGGATACGCAGTATTTT. Protein sequence: CASSSRTGADTQYF.

CDR3 bases: TGCAGTGCTACGAGCGGGAGGGCCTTAGAGACCCAGTACTTC. Its protein product is CSATSGRALETQYF. J is TRBJ2-5 and V is TRBV20-1; 10 nucleotides agree with TRBD2. Trimming at V came to 4 bases and at J to 4 bases, leaving 6 bases not matched to a gene. The CDR3 length is 14 residues. The germline CDR1 and CDR2 sequences are DFQATT and SNEGSKA (reference sequence).

There are a few counts of this clonotype. The chain links TRBV9 to TRBJ2-6; no clear D gene. Looked up from germline, CDR1 is SGDLS and CDR2 is YYNGEE. Trimming pared 1 base from V and 0 bases from J, leaving 5 bases between. The CDR3 has 15 residues. As DNA, the CDR3 is TGTGCCAGCAGCGTAATCTTCTCTGGGGCCAACGTCCTGACTTTC. It translates to CASSVIFSGANVLTF.

V gene TRBV5-1 combines with J gene TRBJ2-1; no reliable D call. The CDR3 covers 12 residues. CDR1 is SGHRS, CDR2 YFSETQ, per germline. Deletions cut 7 bases from V and 7 bases from J, with 12 bases between. DNA of the CDR3: TGCGCCAGCGACTTGGCCTTGAATGAGCAGTTCTTC. It specifies CASDLALNEQFF.

This clonotype was recorded a few times. This chain uses TRBV2 with TRBJ2-3, with D uncertain. With 6 bases removed from V and 9 bases from J, the gap between germline ends came to 10 bases. CDR1 is SNHLY and CDR2 is FYNNEI in the germline V gene. This CDR3 comprises 11 residues. Here the CDR3 DNA reads TGTGCCAGCAGCGACGGTCTAACGCAGTATTTT. As protein: CASSDGLTQYF.

This clonotype has a handful of counts. V usage is TRBV7-2 and J usage is TRBJ1-1; the D is unclear. V lost 0 bases and J 2 bases, leaving 7 bases between the germline ends. The CDR3 is made up of 14 amino acids. The germline V gene has CDR1 SGHTA and CDR2 FQGNSA. Here the CDR3 reads CASSLAQSNTEAFF. The CDR3 DNA reads as TGTGCCAGCAGCTTAGCGCAATCTAACACTGAAGCTTTCTTT.

The rearrangement joins TRBV9 to TRBJ1-6, with D unresolved. The germline V and J ends were trimmed by 2 bases and 8 bases, with 11 bases remaining between them. The CDR3 has 14 residues. Germline V gene data show CDR1 as SGDLS and CDR2 as YYNGEE. The chain's CDR3 is CASSVTDDYSPLHF. DNA of the CDR3: TGTGCCAGCAGCGTGACGGATGACTATTCACCCCTCCACTTT.

The CDR3 DNA follows: TGCGCCAGCAGCTTGGAGGGGGCTTGGAATCAGCCCCAGCATTTT. As protein: CASSLEGAWNQPQHF. The chain is built from TRBV5-1 and TRBJ1-5; TRBD1 aligns across 7 bases. This CDR3 is 15 amino acids long. Losses at the gene ends were 0 bases for V and 4 bases for J; bases not matched to a gene: 4. Germline loops: CDR1 SGHRS, CDR2 YFSETQ.

The chain recombines TRBV7-6 with TRBJ2-1; D is perhaps TRBD2 (5 bases). This CDR3 has 15 amino acids. Germline CDR1 is SGHVS and CDR2 is FNYEAQ. Deletions cut 5 bases from V and 0 bases from J, with 11 bases between. The CDR3 loop reads CASSRTRSSYNEQFF. DNA for the CDR3: TGTGCCAGCAGCCGGACTCGAAGCTCCTACAATGAGCAGTTCTTC.

V is TRBV5-1 and J is TRBJ2-7, with 8 positions matching TRBD2. The CDR3 extends over 18 amino acids. Germline V gene lookup returns CDR1 SGHRS and CDR2 YFSETQ. V trimming: 2 bases; J trimming: 0 bases; junction bases outside the gene matches: 13. CDR3 nucleotide sequence: TGCGCCAGCAGCTTACAAGGAGCACGCGGGAGGCTCTCCTACGAGCAGTACTTC. Translation gives CASSLQGARGRLSYEQYF.

The chain has TRBV27 and TRBJ1-5; D might be TRBD1 (6 bases). The germline V gene encodes CDR1 MNHEY and CDR2 SMNVEV (reference sequence). The length of the CDR3 is 16 residues. Trimming shortened V by 1 base and J by 6 bases, and 16 bases separated the two germline ends. The CDR3 nucleotides read TGTGCCAGCAGTTTATTTGTCAGGGGCATGAGTCAGCCCCAGCATTTT. As protein: CASSLFVRGMSQPQHF.

V gene TRBV20-1 combines with J gene TRBJ2-3, with TRBD2 identical over 9 bases. V was clipped by 8 bases and J by 6 bases; unmatched bases: 9. Germline CDR1 is DFQATT and CDR2 is SNEGSKA (reference sequence). The CDR3 extends over 13 amino acids. The CDR3 DNA reads TGCAGTCCTTTAGCGGGAGCACCGGATACGCAGTATTTT. The encoded protein is CSPLAGAPDTQYF.

A few counts support this clonotype. This chain links TRBV6-2 or TRBV6-3 with TRBJ1-2; no reliable D call. Germline values: CDR1 MNHEY, CDR2 SVGEGT. This CDR3 is built from 16 residues. The germline V and J ends were trimmed by 4 bases and 7 bases, with 22 bases remaining between them. DNA of the CDR3: TGTGCCAGCAGTTCCCGTAAGGATGGGTCGTCGGGTGGCTACACCTTC. Protein: CASSSRKDGSSGGYTF.